This T cell receptor beta chain is from a study of Graves' ophthalmopathy and Graves' hyperthyroidism. Across the study: Peripheral blood samples were taken at initial diagnosis, before any treatment. Study results and limitations: Most expanded clonotypes in thyroid above 0.001 frequency also showed up in blood.

From RNA, the CDR3 regions of TCR beta chains were amplified and sequenced. Following a first-round RT-PCR that used HTBI primers, a second-round multiplex PCR was carried out. TCRdb analysed the multiplex PCR reads with MiXCR anew, one entry per CDR3 protein. The table has 650,000 to 900,000 distinct CDR3 sequences, approximately 40% seen once. Losses at the gene ends were 6 bases for V and 3 bases for J; bases not matched to a gene: 7. CDR3 length: 15 residues. Germline V gene data show CDR1 as WSHSY and CDR2 as SAAADI. Excluded: other autoimmune disease, uncontrolled infection, pregnancy or lactation. Clinicians diagnosed using symptoms, serum thyroxine, TRAb, thyroid ultrasound and orbital computed tomography. In its sample, this clonotype was seen many times. Its antigen is unknown.

This clonotype was sampled from an adult man with Graves' ophthalmopathy. V and J are TRBV10-2 and TRBJ2-7, with 11 bases identical to TRBD1. The sequenced sample was peripheral blood. This CDR3 is CASRTGTGGYYEQYF. CDR3 in DNA: TGCGCCAGCAGGACCGGGACAGGGGGGTACTACGAGCAGTACTTC.